What follows describes a single T cell receptor beta chain. What this receptor recognizes is not known. The record has no base qualities; no much larger clone is one base away. Different DNA sequences within this sample yield the same CDR3. This sample stems from a study of blood T cell repertoires in COVID-19 (dated by TCRdb to 2018 to 2021). A note on the overall study: The collaborator samples originated in the United States, Italy and Spain and spanned the acute and convalescent phases of COVID-19. The prospective study material was composed of cDNA or gDNA derived from T cells, B-cell-depleted T cells, or PBMCs. Deeply sampled blood TCRbeta repertoires from subjects exposed to, actively infected with, or recovered from COVID-19 were included in the dataset. The repertoires were released in a freely available public database meant as a resource for research on the immune response to SARS-CoV-2. The samples were drawn from two sources: the first 160 participants of the ongoing ImmuneRACE study, and some 1,300 subjects contributed by 6 global collaborators. Sample metadata almost always included a de-identified subject ID, COVID-19 status, age in years and sex. Where HLA class I and class II types were available, the types were taken from metadata supplied by the sample provider, not from assay-based typing.

TCRbeta CDR3 regions were amplified from genomic DNA by means of the immunoSEQ Assay, a bias-controlled multiplex PCR. Regarding the original processing steps: The number of nucleated cells in each sample was estimated from the amplification of reference gene primers within the assay. Sequence reads were collapsed and filtered to measure the absolute abundance of every unique TCRbeta CDR3 rearrangement. For each sample, productive Simpson clonality was calculated by taking the square root of Simpson's diversity index across productive rearrangements. Here the immuneACCESS table is served through TCRdb, limited to in-frame sequences with V and J called. Missing clones are a known gap in these copies; in checked studies unresolved V genes cover under half, and the rest lacks a known reason. V, J and clone size are taken as reported in that table, and D and trimming were inferred from the DNA itself. Within this sample are around 250,000 clones, with roughly 89% of them counted one time only. Less than 2% of the sample is taken by the ten largest.

V is reduced by 0 bases and J by 2 bases, leaving a spacing of 8 bases between them. The CDR3 runs 14 amino acids, cysteine and phenylalanine included. The sequence is cut down to CDR3 DNA, 42 bases in frame from base 1. CDR1 and CDR2 were assigned from the germline V gene as SGHRS and YFSETQ. A second Seattle source provided samples from volunteer blood donors who had recovered from COVID-19. The collaborating institutions used their own protocols to collect whole blood in K2EDTA tubes. Collaborator samples were shipped for TCRbeta analysis as frozen whole blood, isolated PBMCs, or DNA extracted from either sample type. What the research found in general, with its limitations: Clinical and demographic metadata were provided uncurated, with the amount varying by source and participant.

The rearranged segments are TRBV5-1 and TRBJ1-1, with the identity of the D gene unclear. The TCR was taken from a woman in her 40s who had recovered from COVID-19. Source material: peripheral blood. The DNA sequence follows: TGCGCCAGCAGCTTGGACAGACCAAACACTGAAGCTTTCTTT. This sequence encodes CASSLDRPNTEAFF.